The source of this T cell receptor beta chain is a study of blood T cell repertoires in COVID-19. In the study overall: Some COVID-19 samples were acute and others convalescent; all came from the United States, Italy and Spain.

This clone was counted between two and nine times. In the authors' methods: Amplified reference gene primers provided the basis for estimating nucleated cell counts. Some clones are missing from TCRdb's copy, which holds only in-frame ones; the method was immunoSEQ multiplex PCR. V and J calls and clone size are as listed in that table; D and trimming were resolved from the DNA. Among 260,000 or so clones, over 75% were seen once, and the ten largest hold approximately 9%. Sequenced sample: peripheral blood. The TCR comes from a human donor in a cohort sampled during active COVID-19.

The CDR3 here is CSVTGTGGEKLFF. In DNA, the CDR3 is TGCAGCGTTACCGGGACAGGGGGGGAAAAACTGTTTTTT. The V gene is TRBV29-1, the J gene TRBJ1-4; 11 positions agree with TRBD1. With V trimmed by 5 bases and J by 8 bases, 4 bases remained unmatched. CDR3 length: 13 residues. Germline CDR1 is SQVTM and CDR2 is ANQGSEA. Complete variable domain (other parts from reference TRBV29-1 and TRBJ1-4): SAVISQKPSRDICQRGTSLTIQCQVDSQVTMMFWYRQQPGQSLTLIATANQGSEATYESGFVIDKFPISRPNLTFSTLTVSNMSPEDSSIYLCSVTGTGGEKLFFGSGTQLSVL.